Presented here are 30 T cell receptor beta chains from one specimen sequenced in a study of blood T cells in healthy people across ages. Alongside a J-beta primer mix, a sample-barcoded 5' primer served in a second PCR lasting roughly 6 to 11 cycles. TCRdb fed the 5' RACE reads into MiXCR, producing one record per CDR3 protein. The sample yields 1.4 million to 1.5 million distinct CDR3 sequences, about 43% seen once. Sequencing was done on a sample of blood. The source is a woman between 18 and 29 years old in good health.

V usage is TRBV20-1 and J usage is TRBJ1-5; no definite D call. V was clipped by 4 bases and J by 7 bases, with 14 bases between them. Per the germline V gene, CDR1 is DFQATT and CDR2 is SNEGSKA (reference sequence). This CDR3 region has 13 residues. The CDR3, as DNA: TGCAGTGCTATTGGTCGGGAGACGCAGCCCCAGCATTTT. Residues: CSAIGRETQPQHF.

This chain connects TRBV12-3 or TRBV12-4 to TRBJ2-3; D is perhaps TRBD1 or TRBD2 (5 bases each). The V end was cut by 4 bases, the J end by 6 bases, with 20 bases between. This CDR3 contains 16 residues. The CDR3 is CASSSPGPSTHDTQYF. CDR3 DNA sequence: TGTGCCAGCAGTTCGCCGGGACCCTCGACCCACGATACGCAGTATTTT.

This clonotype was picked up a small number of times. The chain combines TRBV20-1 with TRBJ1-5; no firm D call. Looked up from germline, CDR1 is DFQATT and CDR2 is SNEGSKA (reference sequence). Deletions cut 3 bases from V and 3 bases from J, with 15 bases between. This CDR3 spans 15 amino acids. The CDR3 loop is CSASPRDKANQPQHF. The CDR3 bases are TGCAGTGCTAGCCCCCGAGATAAAGCCAATCAGCCCCAGCATTTT.

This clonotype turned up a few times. The CDR3 coding sequence is TGTGCCAGCAGCTTGGGTGGGGGTTTCTACGAGCAGTACTTC. It translates to CASSLGGGFYEQYF. V usage is TRBV5-4 and J usage is TRBJ2-7; TRBD1 or TRBD2 may be the D gene (5 bases each). The CDR3 totals 14 residues. Germline assignment: CDR1 SGHNT and CDR2 YYREEE (reference sequence). Trimming cost V 0 bases and J 3 bases, with 10 bases left between them. The entire variable domain, with the rest obtained from reference TRBV5-4 and TRBJ2-7, is as follows: ETGVTQSPTHLIKTRGQQVTLRCSSQSGHNTVSWYQQALGQGPQFIFQYYREEENGRGNFPPRFSGLQFPNYSSELNVNALELDDSALYLCASSLGGGFYEQYFGPGTRLTVT.

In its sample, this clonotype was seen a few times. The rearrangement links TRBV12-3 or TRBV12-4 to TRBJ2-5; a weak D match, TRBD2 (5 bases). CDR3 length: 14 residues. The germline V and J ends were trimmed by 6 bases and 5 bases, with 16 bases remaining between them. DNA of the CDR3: TGTGCCAGCAGCCCTATGGAGGAGAGGGAGACCCAGTACTTC. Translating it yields CASSPMEERETQYF.

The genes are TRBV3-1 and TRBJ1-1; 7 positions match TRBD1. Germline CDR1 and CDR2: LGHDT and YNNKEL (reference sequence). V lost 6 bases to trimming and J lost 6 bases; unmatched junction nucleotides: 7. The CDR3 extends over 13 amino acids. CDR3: CASRDRVGAEAFF. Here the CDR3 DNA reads TGTGCCAGCAGAGACAGGGTTGGGGCTGAAGCTTTCTTT.

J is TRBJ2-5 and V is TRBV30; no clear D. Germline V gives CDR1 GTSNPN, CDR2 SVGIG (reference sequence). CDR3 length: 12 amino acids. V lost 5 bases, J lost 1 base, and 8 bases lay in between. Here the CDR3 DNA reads TGTGCCTGGTCAGAATTCCAAGAGACCCAGTACTTC. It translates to CAWSEFQETQYF.

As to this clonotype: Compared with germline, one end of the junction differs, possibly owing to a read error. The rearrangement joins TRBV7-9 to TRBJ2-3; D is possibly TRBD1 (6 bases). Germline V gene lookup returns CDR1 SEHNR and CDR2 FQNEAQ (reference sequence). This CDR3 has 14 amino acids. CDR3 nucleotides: TGTACCAGCAGTTCAGAAAGAGGGGGAGATACGCAGTATTTT. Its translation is CTSSSERGGDTQYF.

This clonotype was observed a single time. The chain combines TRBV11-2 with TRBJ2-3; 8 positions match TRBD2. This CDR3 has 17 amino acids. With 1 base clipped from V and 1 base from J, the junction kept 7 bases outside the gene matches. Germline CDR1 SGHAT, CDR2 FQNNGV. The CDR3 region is CASSLGTTSVRTDTQYF. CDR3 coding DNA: TGTGCCAGCAGCTTAGGGACGACTAGCGTACGCACAGATACGCAGTATTTT.

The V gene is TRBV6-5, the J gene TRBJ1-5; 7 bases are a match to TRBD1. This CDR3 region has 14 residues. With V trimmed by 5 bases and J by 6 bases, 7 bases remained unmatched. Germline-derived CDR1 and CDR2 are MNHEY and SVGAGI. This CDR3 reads CASSLTGESQPQHF. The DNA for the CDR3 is TGTGCCAGCAGTCTTACAGGGGAATCTCAGCCCCAGCATTTT.

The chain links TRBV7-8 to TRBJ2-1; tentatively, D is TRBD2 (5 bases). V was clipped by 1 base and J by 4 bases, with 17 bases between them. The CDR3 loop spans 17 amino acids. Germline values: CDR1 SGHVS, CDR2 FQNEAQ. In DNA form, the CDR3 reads TGTGCCAGCAGCTTAGTGGGAGACGCGAACTTATACAATGAGCAGTTCTTC. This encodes CASSLVGDANLYNEQFF.

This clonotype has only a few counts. In DNA, the CDR3 is TGTGCCAGCAGGCCCCGGACAGGGTTTCCGAGCTCCTACAATGAGCAGTTCTTC. It translates to CASRPRTGFPSSYNEQFF. This sequence joins TRBV4-2 and TRBJ2-1; 8 bases fit TRBD1. Germline CDR1 and CDR2: LGHNA and YNFKEQ. J gave up 0 bases and V 6 bases, and 13 bases lay outside the gene matches. This CDR3 has 18 residues.

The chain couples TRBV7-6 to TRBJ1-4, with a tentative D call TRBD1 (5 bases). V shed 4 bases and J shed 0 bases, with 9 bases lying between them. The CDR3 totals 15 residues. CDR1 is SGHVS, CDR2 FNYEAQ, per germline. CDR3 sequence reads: CASSSAQATNEKLFF. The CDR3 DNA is TGTGCCAGCAGCTCAGCACAGGCAACTAATGAAAAACTGTTTTTT.

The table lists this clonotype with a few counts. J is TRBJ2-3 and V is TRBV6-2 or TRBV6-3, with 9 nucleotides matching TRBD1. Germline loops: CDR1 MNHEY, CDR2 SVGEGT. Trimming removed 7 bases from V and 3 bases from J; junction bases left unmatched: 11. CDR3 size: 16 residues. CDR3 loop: CASKWSLDRGTDTQYF. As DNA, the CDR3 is TGTGCCAGCAAATGGTCTCTGGACAGGGGAACAGATACGCAGTATTTT.

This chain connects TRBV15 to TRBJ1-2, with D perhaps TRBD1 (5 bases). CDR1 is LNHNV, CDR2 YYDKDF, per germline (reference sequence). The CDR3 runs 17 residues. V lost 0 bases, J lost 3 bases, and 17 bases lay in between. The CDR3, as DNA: TGTGCCACCAGCAGAGATCCCCTCGAGACAGCATACTATGGCTACACCTTC. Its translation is CATSRDPLETAYYGYTF. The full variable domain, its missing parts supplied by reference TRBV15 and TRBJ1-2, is DAMVIQNPRYQVTQFGKPVTLSCSQTLNHNVMYWYQQKSSQAPKLLFHYYDKDFNNEADTPDNFQSRRPNTSFCFLDIRSPGLGDTAMYLCATSRDPLETAYYGYTFGSGTRLTVV.

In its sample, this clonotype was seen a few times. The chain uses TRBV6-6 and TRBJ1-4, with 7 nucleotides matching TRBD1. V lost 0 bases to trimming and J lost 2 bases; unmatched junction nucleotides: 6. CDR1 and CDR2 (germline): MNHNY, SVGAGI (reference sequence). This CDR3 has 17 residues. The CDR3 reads CASSYSDRVLTNEKLFF. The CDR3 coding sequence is TGTGCCAGCAGTTACTCCGACAGGGTCCTTACTAATGAAAAACTGTTTTTT.

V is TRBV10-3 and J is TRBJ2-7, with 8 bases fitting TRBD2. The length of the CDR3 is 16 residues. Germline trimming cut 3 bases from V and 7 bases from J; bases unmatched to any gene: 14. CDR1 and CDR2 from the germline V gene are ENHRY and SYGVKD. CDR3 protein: CAISDLLAEAYNEQYF. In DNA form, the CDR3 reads TGTGCCATCAGTGATTTACTAGCGGAAGCCTACAATGAGCAGTACTTC.

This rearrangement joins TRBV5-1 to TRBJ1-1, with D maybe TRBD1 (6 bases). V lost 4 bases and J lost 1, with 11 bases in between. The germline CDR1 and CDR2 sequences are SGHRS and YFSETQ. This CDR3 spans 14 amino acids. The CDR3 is CASSVGQQNTEAFF. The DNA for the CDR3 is TGCGCCAGCAGCGTAGGACAGCAGAACACTGAAGCTTTCTTT.

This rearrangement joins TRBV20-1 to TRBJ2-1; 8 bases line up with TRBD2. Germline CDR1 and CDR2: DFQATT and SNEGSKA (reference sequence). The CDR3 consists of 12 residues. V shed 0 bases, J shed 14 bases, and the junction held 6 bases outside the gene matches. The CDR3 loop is CSARDHNGREFF. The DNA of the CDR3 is TGCAGTGCTAGAGATCACAACGGGAGGGAGTTCTTC.

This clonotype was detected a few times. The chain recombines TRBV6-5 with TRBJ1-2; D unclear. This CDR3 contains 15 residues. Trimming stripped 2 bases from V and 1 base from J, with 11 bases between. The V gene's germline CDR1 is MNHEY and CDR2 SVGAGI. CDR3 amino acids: CASSYPGENNYGYTF. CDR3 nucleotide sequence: TGTGCCAGCAGTTACCCCGGAGAGAATAACTATGGCTACACCTTC.

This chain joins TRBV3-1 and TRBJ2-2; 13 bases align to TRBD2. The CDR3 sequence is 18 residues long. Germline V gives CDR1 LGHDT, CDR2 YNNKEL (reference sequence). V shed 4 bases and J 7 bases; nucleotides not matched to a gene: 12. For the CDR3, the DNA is TGTGCCAGCAGCCCTCTTCCGGGACTAGCGGGGTACGTCGGGGAGCTGTTTTTT. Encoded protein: CASSPLPGLAGYVGELFF.

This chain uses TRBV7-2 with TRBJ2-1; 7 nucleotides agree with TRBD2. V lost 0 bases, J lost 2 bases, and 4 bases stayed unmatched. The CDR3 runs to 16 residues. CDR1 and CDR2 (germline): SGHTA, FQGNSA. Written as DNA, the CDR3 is TGTGCCAGCAGCTTAGCGGCGGGAGTTACCTACAATGAGCAGTTCTTC. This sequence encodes CASSLAAGVTYNEQFF.

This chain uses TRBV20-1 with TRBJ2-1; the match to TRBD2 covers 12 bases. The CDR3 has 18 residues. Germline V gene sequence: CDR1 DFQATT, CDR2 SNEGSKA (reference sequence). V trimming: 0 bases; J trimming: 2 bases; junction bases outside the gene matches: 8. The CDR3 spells CSARDLGLAGDAYNEQFF. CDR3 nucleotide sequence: TGCAGTGCTAGAGATTTGGGACTAGCGGGTGATGCCTACAATGAGCAGTTCTTC.

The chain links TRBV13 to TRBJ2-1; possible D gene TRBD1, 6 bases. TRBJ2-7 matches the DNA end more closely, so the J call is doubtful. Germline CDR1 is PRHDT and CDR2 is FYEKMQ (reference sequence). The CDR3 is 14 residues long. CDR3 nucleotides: TGTGCCAGCAGGGGCCGGGACACCGACAATGAGCAGTACTTC. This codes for CASRGRDTDNEQYF.

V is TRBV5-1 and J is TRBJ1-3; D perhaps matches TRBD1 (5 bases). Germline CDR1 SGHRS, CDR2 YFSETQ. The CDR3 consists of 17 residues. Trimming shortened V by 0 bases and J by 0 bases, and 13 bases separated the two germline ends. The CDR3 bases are TGCGCCAGCAGCTTGGGTAACGGGGGTCTCTCTGGAAACACCATATATTTT. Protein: CASSLGNGGLSGNTIYF.

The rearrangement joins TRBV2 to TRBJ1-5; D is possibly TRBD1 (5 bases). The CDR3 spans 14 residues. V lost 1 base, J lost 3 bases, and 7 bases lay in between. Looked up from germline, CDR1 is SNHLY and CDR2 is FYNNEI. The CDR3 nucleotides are TGTGCCAGCAGTGAAGAAGGGGACAATCAGCCCCAGCATTTT. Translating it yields CASSEEGDNQPQHF.

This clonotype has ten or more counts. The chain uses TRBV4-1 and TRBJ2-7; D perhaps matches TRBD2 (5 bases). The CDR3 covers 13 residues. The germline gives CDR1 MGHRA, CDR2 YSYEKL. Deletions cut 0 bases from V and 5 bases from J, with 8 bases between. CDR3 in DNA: TGCGCCAGCAGCCAAGATACCGGGAACGAGCAGTACTTC. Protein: CASSQDTGNEQYF.

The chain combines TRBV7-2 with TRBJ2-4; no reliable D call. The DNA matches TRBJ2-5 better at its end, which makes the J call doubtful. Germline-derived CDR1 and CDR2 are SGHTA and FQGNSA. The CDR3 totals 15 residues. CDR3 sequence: CASSLAGIVQETQYF. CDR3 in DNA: TGTGCCAGCAGCTTAGCGGGGATAGTCCAAGAGACCCAGTACTTC.

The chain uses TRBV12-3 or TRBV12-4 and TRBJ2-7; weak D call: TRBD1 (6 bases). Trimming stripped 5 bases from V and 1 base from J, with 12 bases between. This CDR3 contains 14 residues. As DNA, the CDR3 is TGTGCCAGCAGTACGGACAGCGCTTCCTACGAGCAGTACTTC. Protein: CASSTDSASYEQYF.

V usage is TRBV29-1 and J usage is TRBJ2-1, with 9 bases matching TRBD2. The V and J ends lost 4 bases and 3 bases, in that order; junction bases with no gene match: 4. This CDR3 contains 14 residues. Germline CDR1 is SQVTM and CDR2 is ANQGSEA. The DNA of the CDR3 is TGCAGCGTTGTGGCTAGCGGGAACTACAATGAGCAGTTCTTC. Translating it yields CSVVASGNYNEQFF.